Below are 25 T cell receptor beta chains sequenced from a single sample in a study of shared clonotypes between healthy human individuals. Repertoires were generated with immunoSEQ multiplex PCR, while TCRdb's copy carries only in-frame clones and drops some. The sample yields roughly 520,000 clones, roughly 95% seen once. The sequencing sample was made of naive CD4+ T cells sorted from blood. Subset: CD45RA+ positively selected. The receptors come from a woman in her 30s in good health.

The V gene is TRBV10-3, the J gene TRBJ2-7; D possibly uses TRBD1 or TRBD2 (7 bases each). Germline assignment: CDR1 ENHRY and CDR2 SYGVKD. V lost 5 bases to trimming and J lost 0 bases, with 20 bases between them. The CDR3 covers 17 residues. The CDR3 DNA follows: TGTGCCATCAGTTTTGACAGGGCCGGCGGGAGCTCCTACGAGCAGTACTTC. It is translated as CAISFDRAGGSSYEQYF.

CDR3 bases: TGTGCCAGCAGCCGCGGACAGGGTGGTTTAATGAACACTGAAGCTTTCTTT. This translates into CASSRGQGGLMNTEAFF. The V call is TRBV11-2, the J call TRBJ1-1, with TRBD1 matching over 8 bases. J lost 0 bases, V lost 5 bases, and 11 bases had no gene match. CDR1 and CDR2 from the germline V gene are SGHAT and FQNNGV. The CDR3 length is 17 residues.

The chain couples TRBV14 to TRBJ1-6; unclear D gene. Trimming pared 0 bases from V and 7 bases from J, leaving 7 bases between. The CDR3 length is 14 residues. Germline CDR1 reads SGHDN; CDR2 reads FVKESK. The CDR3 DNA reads TGTGCCAGCAGCCAAGAAAGGAGAAATTCACCCCTCCACTTT. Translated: CASSQERRNSPLHF.

The CDR3 nucleotides read TGCAGCGTGGACAGGGCCGATGAGCAGTTCTTC. Its translation: CSVDRADEQFF. The V call is TRBV29-1, the J call TRBJ2-1, with 8 nucleotides matching TRBD1. J was trimmed by 8 bases and V by 6 bases; bases with no gene match: 3. The CDR3 spans 11 residues. Germline lookup yields CDR1 SQVTM and CDR2 ANQGSEA.

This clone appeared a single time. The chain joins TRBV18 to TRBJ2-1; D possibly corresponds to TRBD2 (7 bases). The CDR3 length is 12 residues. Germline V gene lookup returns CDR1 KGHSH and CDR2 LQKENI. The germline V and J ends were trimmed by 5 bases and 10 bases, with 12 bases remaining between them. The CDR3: CASSTQGGEQFF. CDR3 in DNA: TGTGCCAGCTCAACACAGGGAGGGGAGCAGTTCTTC.

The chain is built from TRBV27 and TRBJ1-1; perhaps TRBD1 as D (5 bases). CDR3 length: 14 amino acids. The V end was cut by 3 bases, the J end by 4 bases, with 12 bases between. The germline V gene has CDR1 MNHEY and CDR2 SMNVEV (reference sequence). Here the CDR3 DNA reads TGTGCCAGCAGTTTCCGGGACGGCGGCACTGAAGCTTTCTTT. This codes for CASSFRDGGTEAFF.

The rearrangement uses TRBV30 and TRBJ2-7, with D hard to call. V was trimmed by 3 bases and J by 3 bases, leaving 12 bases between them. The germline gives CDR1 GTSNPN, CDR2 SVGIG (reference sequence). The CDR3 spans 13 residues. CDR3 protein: CAWSGRWDYEQYF. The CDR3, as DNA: TGTGCCTGGAGCGGACGTTGGGACTACGAGCAGTACTTC.

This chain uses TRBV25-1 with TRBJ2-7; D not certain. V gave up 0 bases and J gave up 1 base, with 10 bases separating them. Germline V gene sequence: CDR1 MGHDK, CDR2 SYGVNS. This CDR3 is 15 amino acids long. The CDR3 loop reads CASSEYIWLSYEQYF. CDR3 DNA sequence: TGTGCCAGCAGTGAATATATCTGGCTTTCCTACGAGCAGTACTTC.

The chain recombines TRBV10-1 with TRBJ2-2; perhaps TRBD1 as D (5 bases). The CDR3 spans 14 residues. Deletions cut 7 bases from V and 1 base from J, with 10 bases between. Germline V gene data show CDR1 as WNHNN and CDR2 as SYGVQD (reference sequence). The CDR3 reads CASTPTGNTGELFF. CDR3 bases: TGCGCCAGCACCCCCACAGGGAACACCGGGGAGCTGTTTTTT.

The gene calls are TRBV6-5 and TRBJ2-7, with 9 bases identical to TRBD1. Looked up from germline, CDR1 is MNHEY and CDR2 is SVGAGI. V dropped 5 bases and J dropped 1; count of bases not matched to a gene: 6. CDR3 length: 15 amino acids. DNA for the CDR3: TGTGCCAGCAGTACCTCGACAGGGGGTTCCTACGAGCAGTACTTC. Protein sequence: CASSTSTGGSYEQYF.

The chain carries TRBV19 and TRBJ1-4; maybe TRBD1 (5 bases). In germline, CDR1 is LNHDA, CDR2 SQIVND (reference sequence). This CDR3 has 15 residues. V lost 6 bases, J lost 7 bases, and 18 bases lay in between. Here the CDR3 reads CASSSRAKGREKLFF. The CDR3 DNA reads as TGTGCCAGTAGCTCGAGGGCCAAGGGGCGTGAAAAACTGTTTTTT.

In DNA form, the CDR3 reads TGTGCCAGCGGGGAGACCCAGTACTTC. As protein: CASGETQYF. The chain couples TRBV2 to TRBJ2-5; no definite D call. Germline-derived CDR1 and CDR2 are SNHLY and FYNNEI. The CDR3 is 9 amino acids. Trimming cost V 8 bases and J 5 bases, with 3 bases left between them.

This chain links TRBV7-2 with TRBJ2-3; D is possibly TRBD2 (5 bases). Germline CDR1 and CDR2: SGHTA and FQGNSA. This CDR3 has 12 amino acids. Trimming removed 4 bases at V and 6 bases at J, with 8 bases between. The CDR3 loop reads CASSSGVDTQYF. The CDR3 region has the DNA TGTGCCAGCAGCTCCGGGGTGGATACGCAGTATTTT.

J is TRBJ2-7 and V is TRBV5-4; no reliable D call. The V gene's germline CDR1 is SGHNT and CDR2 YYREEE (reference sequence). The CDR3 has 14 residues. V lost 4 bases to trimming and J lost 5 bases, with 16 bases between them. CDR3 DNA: TGTGCCAGCAGCCAGCAAGAGGATTCCAACGAGCAGTACTTC. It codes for CASSQQEDSNEQYF. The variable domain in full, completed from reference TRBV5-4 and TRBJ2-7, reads ETGVTQSPTHLIKTRGQQVTLRCSSQSGHNTVSWYQQALGQGPQFIFQYYREEENGRGNFPPRFSGLQFPNYSSELNVNALELDDSALYLCASSQQEDSNEQYFGPGTRLTVT.

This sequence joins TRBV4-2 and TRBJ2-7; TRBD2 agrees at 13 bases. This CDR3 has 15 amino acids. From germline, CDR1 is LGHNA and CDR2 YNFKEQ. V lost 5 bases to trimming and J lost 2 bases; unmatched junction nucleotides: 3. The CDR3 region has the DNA TGTGCCAGCAGCTTCGGACTAGCGGGGGCCTACGAGCAGTACTTC. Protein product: CASSFGLAGAYEQYF.

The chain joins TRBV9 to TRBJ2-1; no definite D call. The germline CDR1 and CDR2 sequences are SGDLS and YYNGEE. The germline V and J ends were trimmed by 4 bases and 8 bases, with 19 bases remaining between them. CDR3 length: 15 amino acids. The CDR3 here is CASSRSAAPRDEQFF. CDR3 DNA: TGTGCCAGCAGCCGTTCGGCAGCACCGCGCGATGAGCAGTTCTTC.

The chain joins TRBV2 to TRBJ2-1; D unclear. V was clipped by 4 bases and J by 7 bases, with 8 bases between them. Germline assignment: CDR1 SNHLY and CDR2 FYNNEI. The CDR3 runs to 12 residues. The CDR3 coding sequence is TGTGCCAGCAGTGGCCCCAGGAATGAGCAGTTCTTC. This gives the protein CASSGPRNEQFF.

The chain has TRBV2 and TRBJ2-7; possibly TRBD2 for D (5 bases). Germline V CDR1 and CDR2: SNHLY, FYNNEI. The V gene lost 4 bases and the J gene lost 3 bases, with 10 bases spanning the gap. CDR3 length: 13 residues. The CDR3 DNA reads TGTGCCAGCAGTGGGCCGGGGATCTACGAGCAGTACTTC. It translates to CASSGPGIYEQYF. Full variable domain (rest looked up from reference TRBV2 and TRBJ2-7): EPEVTQTPSHQVTQMGQEVILRCVPISNHLYFYWYRQILGQKVEFLVSFYNNEISEKSEIFDDQFSVERPDGSNFTLKIRSTKLEDSAMYFCASSGPGIYEQYFGPGTRLTVT.

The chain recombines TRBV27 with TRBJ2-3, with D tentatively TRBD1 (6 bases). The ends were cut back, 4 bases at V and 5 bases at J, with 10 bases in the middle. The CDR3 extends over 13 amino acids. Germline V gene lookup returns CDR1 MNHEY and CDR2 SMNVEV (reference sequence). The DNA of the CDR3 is TGTGCCAGCAGTTACAGGGTTAGAGATACGCAGTATTTT. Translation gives CASSYRVRDTQYF.

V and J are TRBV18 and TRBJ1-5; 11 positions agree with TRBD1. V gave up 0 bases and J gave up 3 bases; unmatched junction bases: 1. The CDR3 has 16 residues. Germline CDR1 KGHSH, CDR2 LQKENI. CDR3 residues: CASSPPGQGDNQPQHF. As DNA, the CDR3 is TGTGCCAGCTCACCACCGGGACAGGGGGACAATCAGCCCCAGCATTTT.

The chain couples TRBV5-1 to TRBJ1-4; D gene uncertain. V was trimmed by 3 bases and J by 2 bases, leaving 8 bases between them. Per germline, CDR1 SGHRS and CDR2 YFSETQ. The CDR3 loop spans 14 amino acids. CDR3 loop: CASSSQATNEKLFF. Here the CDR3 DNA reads TGCGCCAGCAGCTCCCAGGCGACTAATGAAAAACTGTTTTTT. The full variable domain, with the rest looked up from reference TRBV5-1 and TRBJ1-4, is KAGVTQTPRYLIKTRGQQVTLSCSPISGHRSVSWYQQTPGQGLQFLFEYFSETQRNKGNFPGRFSGRQFSNSRSEMNVSTLELGDSALYLCASSSQATNEKLFFGSGTQLSVL.

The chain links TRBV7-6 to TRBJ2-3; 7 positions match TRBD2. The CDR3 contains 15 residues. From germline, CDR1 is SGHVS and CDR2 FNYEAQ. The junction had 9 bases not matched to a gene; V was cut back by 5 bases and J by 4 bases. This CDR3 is CASSLGLGNSDTQYF. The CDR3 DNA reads TGTGCCAGCAGCCTTGGACTAGGTAACTCAGATACGCAGTATTTT. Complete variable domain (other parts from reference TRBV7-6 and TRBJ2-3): GAGVSQSPRYKVTKRGQDVALRCDPISGHVSLYWYRQALGQGPEFLTYFNYEAQQDKSGLPNDRFSAERPEGSISTLTIQRTEQRDSAMYRCASSLGLGNSDTQYFGPGTRLTVL.

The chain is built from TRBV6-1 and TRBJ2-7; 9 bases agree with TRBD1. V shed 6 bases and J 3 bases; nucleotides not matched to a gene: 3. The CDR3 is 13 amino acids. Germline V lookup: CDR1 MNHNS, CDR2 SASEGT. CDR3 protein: CASSRDRVYEQYF. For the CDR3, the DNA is TGTGCCAGCAGCCGGGACAGGGTCTACGAGCAGTACTTC.

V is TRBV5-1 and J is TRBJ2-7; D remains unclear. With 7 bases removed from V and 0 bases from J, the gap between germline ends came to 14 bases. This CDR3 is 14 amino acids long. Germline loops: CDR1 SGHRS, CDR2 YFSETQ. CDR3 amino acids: CASGKDGSSYEQYF. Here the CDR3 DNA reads TGCGCCAGCGGCAAGGACGGAAGCTCCTACGAGCAGTACTTC.

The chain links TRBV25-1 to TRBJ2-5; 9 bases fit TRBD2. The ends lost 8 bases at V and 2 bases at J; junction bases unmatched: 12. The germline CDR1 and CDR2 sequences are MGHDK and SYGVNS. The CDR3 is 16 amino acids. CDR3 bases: TGTGCCAGCCCCGACCGATGGCGGGAGGGGCAAGAGACCCAGTACTTC. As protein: CASPDRWREGQETQYF.